Each of the 2 T cell receptor beta chains below was sequenced from the same sample in a study of metastatic and nonmetastatic thyroid tumors. None of the patients had undergone any treatment ahead of thyroid surgery. TCRdb reanalyzed the PCR reads via MiXCR. The data show 18,000 or so clones, approximately 20% seen once. Material for sequencing was tumor tissue. The receptors originated from a female donor with papillary thyroid cancer or a benign thyroid nodule (not recorded which). Some clones in this sample may be carry-over from other donors' samples.

This clone was seen only a few times. Since a much larger clone is just one base distant, this may be a read error. The chain combines TRBV6-2 or TRBV6-3 with TRBJ2-1; D is uncertain. The CDR3 extends over 16 amino acids. V was cut by 4 bases and J by 5 bases, with 18 bases left in between. The V gene's germline CDR1 is MNHEY and CDR2 SVGEGT. CDR3 sequence (DNA): TGTGCCAGCAGTTCCCCTTCCCGGCGGATCAACAATGAGCAGTTCTTC. Its translation is CASSSPSRRINNEQFF.

This clone was detected ten times or more. The chain combines TRBV20-1 with TRBJ1-5; D call uncertain. Looked up from germline, CDR1 is DFQATT and CDR2 is SNEGSKA (reference sequence). Deletions cut 6 bases from V and 5 bases from J, with 11 bases between. The CDR3 spans 12 residues. CDR3 sequence reads: CSAALGDQPQHF. The CDR3 DNA reads as TGCAGTGCCGCTTTGGGCGATCAGCCCCAGCATTTT.